The clone carrying this T cell receptor (beta chain) was detected ten times or more. Its antigen is not identified. The TCR beta library used iRepertoire HTBI primers with Arm-PCR amplification of CDR3. Each CDR3 protein gets one entry after TCRdb re-called the multiplex PCR reads with MiXCR. The sample lists about 540,000 distinct CDR3 sequences; roughly 13% were seen once. Time point of the sample: newly diagnosed GD, antithyroid drugs for less than 3 months. The TCR library used RNA extracted from PBMCs. V was pared by 10 bases and J by 1 base, with 7 bases of the junction left unmatched. This CDR3 spans 14 amino acids. This sample is part of a study of regulatory T cells in long-lasting Graves disease. The study, taken as a whole, reports: Compared with new cases, persistent Graves' patients showed reduced TCR diversity.

Separately, the same data were catalogued under a study of T cells in Graves' hyperthyroidism and ophthalmopathy.

The sample consisted of peripheral blood mononuclear cells (PBMCs), taken at new diagnosis, from a patient treated with antithyroid drugs. The chain has TRBV12-3 or TRBV12-4 and TRBJ2-5, with 9 bases matching TRBD2. This TCR was recovered from a man aged 25 to 40 with Graves disease. CDR3 in DNA: TGTGCCACGACCCTTAGCGGGAGCCAAGAGACCCAGTACTTC. Protein product: CATTLSGSQETQYF.